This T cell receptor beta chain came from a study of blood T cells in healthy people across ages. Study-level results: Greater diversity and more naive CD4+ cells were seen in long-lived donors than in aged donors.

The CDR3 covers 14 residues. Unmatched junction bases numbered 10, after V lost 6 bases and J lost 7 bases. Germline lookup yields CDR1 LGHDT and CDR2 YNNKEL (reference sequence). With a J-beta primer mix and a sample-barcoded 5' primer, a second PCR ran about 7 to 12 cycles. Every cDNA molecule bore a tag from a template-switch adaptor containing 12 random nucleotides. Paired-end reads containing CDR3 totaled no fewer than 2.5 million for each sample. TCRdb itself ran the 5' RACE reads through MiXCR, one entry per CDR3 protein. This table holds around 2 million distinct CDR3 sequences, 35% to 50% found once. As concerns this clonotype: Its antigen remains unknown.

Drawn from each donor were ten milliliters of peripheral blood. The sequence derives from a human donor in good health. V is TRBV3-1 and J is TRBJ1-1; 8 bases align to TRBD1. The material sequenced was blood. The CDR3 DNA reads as TGTGCCAGCAGTCCTCTACAGGGGGTTGTTGAAGCTTTCTTT. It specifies CASSPLQGVVEAFF.